This record concerns one T cell receptor beta chain sequence. The data derive from a study of blood T cell repertoires in COVID-19. There are 18 residues in the CDR3. This table comes from immunoSEQ multiplex PCR, and its TCRdb copy is limited to in-frame clones, with some not included. The sample has some 190,000 clones; roughly 88% are singletons. The receptor's source is a woman aged 40 to 49 who had recovered from COVID-19. Sequencing used peripheral blood. The genes are TRBV21-1 and TRBJ2-1; the table's D call of TRBD1 was not tested on the DNA. TRBV21-1 is assigned pseudogene status. CDR3 bases: TGTGCCAGCAGATCAAGGTTGGACAGGGGGAGTGGGATGGATGAGCAGTTCTTC. Protein sequence: CASRSRLDRGSGMDEQFF.